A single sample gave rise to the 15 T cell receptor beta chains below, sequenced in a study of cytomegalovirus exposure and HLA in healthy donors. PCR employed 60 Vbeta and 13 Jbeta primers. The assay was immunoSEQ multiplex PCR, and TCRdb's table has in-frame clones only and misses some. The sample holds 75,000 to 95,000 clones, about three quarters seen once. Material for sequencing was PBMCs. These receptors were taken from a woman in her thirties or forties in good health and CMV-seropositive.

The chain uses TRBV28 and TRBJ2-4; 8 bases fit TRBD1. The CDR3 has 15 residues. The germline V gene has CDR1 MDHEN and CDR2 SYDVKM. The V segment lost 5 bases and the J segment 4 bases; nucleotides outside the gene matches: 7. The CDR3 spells CASSTDRGLKNIQYF. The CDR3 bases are TGTGCCAGCAGTACCGACAGGGGATTAAAAAACATTCAGTACTTC. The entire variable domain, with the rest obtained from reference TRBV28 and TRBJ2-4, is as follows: DVKVTQSSRYLVKRTGEKVFLECVQDMDHENMFWYRQDPGLGLRLIYFSYDVKMKEKGDIPEGYSVSREKKERFSLILESASTNQTSMYLCASSTDRGLKNIQYFGAGTRLSVL.

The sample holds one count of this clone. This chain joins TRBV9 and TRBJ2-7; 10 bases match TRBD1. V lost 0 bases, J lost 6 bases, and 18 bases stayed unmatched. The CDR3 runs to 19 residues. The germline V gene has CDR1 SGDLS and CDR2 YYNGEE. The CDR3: CASSVVIKRRDRGFAEQYF. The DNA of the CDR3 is TGTGCCAGCAGCGTAGTGATTAAACGCCGGGACAGGGGTTTTGCCGAGCAGTACTTC.

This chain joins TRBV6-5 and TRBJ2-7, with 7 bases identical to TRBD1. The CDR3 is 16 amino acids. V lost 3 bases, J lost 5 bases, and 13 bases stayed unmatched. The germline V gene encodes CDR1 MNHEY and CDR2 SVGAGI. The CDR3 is CASSYTGAIKKNEQYF. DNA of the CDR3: TGTGCCAGCAGTTATACAGGGGCTATCAAGAAGAACGAGCAGTACTTC.

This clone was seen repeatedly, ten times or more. CDR3 DNA sequence: TGTGCCAGCAGGACAGGGATCGTCGGCTACACCTTC. Protein: CASRTGIVGYTF. V and J are TRBV27 and TRBJ1-2, with 7 bases identical to TRBD1. The junction had 6 bases not matched to a gene; V was cut back by 6 bases and J by 8 bases. The CDR3 spans 12 residues. Per germline, CDR1 MNHEY and CDR2 SMNVEV (reference sequence).

This CDR3 is CASSEQGVGAKNIQYF. The CDR3 DNA follows: TGTGCCAGCAGCGAACAGGGCGTTGGGGCCAAAAACATTCAGTACTTC. This chain links TRBV27 with TRBJ2-4; a possible D gene is TRBD1 (6 bases). This CDR3 spans 16 amino acids. V was shortened by 6 bases and J by 1 base, with 16 bases between the two germline ends. The germline CDR1 and CDR2 sequences are MNHEY and SMNVEV (reference sequence).

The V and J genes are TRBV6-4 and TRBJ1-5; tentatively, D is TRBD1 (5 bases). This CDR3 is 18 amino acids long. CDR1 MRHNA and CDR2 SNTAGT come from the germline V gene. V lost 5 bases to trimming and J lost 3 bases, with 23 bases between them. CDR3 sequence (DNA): TGTGCCAGCAGTTCTGTTTATTGTGGGGCCCCCTTCAATCAGCCCCAGCATTTT. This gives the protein CASSSVYCGAPFNQPQHF.

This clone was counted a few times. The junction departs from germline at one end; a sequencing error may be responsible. The chain's CDR3 is CASSFRHGSYEQYF. The CDR3 DNA is TGTGCTAGCAGCTTCAGACACGGATCCTACGAGCAGTACTTC. The rearrangement joins TRBV7-7 to TRBJ2-7; D unclear. Germline values: CDR1 SSHAT, CDR2 FNYEAQ (reference sequence). The CDR3 consists of 14 residues.

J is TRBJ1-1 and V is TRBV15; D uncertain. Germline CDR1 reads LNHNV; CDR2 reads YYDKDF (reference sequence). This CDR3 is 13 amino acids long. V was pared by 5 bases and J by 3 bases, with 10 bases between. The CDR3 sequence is CATSGGLYTEAFF. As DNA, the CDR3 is TGTGCCACCAGCGGCGGGTTGTACACTGAAGCTTTCTTT.

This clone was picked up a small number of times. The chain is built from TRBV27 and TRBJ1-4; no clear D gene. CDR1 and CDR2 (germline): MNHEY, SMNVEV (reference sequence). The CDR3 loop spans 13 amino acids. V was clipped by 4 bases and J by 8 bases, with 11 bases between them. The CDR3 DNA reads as TGTGCCAGCAGTTCGCGGGTACGGGAAAAACTGTTTTTT. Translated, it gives CASSSRVREKLFF.

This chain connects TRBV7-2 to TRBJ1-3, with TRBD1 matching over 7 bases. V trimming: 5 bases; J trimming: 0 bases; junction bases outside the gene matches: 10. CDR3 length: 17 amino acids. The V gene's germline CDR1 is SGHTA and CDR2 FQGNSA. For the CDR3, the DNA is TGTGCCAGCAGCCAAACGACAGGGACAATCTCTGGAAACACCATATATTTT. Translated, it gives CASSQTTGTISGNTIYF.

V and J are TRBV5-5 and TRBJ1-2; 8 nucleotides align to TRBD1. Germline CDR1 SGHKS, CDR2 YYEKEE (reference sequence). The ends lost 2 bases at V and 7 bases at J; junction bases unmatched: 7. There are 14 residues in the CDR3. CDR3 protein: CASSLQGGEFGYTF. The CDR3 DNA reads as TGTGCCAGCAGCTTACAGGGGGGGGAGTTTGGCTACACCTTC.

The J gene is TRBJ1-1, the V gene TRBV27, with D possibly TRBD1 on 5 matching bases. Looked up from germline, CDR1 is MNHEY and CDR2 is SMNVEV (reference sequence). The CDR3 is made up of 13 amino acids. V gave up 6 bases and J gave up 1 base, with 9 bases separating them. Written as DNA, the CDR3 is TGTGCCAGCAGGGGGGGAGGGAACACTGAAGCTTTCTTT. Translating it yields CASRGGGNTEAFF.

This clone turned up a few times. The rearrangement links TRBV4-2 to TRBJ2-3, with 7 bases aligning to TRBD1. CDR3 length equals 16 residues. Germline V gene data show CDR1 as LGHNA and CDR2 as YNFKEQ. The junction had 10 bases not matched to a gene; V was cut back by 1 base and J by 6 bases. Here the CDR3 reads CASSQVRTGERDTQYF. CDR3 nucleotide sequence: TGTGCCAGCAGCCAAGTGAGAACAGGGGAAAGGGATACGCAGTATTTT.

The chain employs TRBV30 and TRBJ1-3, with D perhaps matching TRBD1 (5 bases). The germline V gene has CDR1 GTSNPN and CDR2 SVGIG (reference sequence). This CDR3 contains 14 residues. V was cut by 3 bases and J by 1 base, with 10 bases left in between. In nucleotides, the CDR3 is TGTGCCTGGAGGGGGGGGAGATCTGGAAACACCATATATTTT. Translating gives CAWRGGRSGNTIYF.

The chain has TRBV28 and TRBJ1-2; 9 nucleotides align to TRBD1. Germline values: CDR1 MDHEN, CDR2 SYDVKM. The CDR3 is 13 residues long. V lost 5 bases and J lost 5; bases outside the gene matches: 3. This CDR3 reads CASSPQGAYGYTF. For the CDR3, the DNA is TGTGCCAGCAGTCCACAGGGGGCGTATGGCTACACCTTC.